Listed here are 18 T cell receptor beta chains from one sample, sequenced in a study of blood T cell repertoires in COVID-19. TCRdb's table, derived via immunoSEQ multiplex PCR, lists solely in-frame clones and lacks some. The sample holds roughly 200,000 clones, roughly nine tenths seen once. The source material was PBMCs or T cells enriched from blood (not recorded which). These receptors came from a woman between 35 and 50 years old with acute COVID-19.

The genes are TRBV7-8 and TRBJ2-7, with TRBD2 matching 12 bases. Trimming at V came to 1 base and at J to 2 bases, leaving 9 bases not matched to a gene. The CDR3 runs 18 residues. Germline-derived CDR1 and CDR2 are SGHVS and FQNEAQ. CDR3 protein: CASSLEGGASGRAYEQYF. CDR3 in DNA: TGTGCCAGCAGCTTAGAGGGGGGGGCTAGCGGGAGGGCCTACGAGCAGTACTTC. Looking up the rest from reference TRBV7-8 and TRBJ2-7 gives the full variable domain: GAGVSQSPRYKVAKRGQDVALRCDPISGHVSLFWYQQALGQGPEFLTYFQNEAQLDKSGLPSDRFFAERPEGSVSTLKIQRTQQEDSAVYLCASSLEGGASGRAYEQYFGPGTRLTVT.

The CDR3 region has the DNA TGTGCCAGCAGTATGCAGCGGGGGTGGGGAGAGACCCAGTACTTC. The encoded protein is CASSMQRGWGETQYF. The chain links TRBV2 to TRBJ2-5; TRBD2 agrees at 8 bases. CDR1 is SNHLY, CDR2 FYNNEI, per germline. The CDR3 spans 15 residues. The junction had 9 bases not matched to a gene; V was cut back by 5 bases and J by 4 bases.

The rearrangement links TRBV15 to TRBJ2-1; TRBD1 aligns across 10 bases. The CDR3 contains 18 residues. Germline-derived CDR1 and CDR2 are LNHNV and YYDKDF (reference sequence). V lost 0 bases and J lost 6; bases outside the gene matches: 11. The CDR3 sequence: CATSRERPETGGINEQFF. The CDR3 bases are TGTGCCACCAGCAGAGAGAGGCCAGAGACAGGGGGCATCAATGAGCAGTTCTTC.

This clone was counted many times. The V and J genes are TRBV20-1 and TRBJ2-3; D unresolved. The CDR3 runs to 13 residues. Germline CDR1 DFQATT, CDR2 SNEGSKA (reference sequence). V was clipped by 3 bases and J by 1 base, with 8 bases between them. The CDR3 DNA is TGCAGTGCTAGTGTTCCCGGCACAGATACGCAGTATTTT. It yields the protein CSASVPGTDTQYF.

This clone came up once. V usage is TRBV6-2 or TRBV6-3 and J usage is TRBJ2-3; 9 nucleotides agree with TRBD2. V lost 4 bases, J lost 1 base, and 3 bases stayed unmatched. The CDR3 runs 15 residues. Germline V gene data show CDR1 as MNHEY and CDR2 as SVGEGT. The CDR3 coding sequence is TGTGCCAGCAGTTTGTGGACTAGCGGCACAGATACGCAGTATTTT. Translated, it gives CASSLWTSGTDTQYF.

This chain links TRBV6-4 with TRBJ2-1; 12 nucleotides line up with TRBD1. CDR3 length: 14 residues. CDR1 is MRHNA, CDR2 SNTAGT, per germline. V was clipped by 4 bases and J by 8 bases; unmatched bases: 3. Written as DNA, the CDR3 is TGTGCCAGCAGTGCCGGGACAGGGGGCTATGAGCAGTTCTTC. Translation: CASSAGTGGYEQFF.

The CDR3 coding sequence is TGTGCCAGCAGCTTAGTAACTAGCGGGAATGAGCAGTTCTTC. This encodes CASSLVTSGNEQFF. V and J are TRBV7-2 and TRBJ2-1; 9 bases align to TRBD2. CDR3 length: 14 residues. The J segment lost 7 bases and the V segment lost 1 base, leaving 2 bases of the junction unmatched. CDR1 SGHTA and CDR2 FQGNSA come from the germline V gene.

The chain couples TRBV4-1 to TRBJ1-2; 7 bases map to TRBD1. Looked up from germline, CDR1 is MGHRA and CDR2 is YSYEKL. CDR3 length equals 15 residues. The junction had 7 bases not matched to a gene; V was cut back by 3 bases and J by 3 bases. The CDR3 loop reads CASSQTTGPYYGYTF. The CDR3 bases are TGCGCCAGCAGCCAGACGACAGGGCCCTACTATGGCTACACCTTC.

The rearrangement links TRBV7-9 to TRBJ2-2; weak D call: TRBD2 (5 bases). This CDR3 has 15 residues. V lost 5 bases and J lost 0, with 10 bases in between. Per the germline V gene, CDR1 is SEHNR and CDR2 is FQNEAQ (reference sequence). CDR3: CASSPPAANTGELFF. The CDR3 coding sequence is TGTGCCAGCAGCCCCCCAGCGGCGAACACCGGGGAGCTGTTTTTT.

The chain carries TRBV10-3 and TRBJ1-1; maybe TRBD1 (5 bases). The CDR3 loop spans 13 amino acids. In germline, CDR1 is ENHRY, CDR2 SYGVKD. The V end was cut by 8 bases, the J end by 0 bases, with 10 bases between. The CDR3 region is CAIARGLNTEAFF. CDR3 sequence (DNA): TGTGCCATCGCGCGGGGCTTGAACACTGAAGCTTTCTTT.

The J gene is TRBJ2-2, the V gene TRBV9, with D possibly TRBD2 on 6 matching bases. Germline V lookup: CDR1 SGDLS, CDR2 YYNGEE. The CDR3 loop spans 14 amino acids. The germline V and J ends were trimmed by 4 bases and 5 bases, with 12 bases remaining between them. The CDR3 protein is CASSRDSWTGELFF. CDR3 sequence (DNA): TGTGCCAGCAGCCGGGACTCGTGGACCGGGGAGCTGTTTTTT.

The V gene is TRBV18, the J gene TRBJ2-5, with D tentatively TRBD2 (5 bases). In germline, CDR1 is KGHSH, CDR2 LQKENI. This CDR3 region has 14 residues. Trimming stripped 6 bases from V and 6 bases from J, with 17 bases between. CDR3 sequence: CASSPSGEGQTQYF. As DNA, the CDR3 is TGTGCCAGCTCGCCCTCCGGAGAGGGTCAGACCCAGTACTTC.

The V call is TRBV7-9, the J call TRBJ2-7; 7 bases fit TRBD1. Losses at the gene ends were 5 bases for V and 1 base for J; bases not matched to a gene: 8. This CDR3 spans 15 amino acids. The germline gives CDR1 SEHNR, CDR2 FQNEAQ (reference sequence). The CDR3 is CASSHRDRLSYEQYF. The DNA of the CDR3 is TGTGCCAGCAGCCACCGGGACAGACTATCCTACGAGCAGTACTTC.

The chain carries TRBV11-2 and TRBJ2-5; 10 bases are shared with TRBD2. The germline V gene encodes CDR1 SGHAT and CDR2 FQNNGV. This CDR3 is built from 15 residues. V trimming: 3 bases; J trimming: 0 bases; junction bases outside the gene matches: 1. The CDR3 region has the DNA TGTGCCAGCAGCTTCGGGACTAGCGACCAAGAGACCCAGTACTTC. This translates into CASSFGTSDQETQYF.

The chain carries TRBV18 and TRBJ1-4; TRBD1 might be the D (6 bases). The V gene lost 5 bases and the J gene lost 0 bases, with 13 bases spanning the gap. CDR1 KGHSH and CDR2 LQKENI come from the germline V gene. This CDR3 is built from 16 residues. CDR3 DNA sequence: TGTGCCAGCTCATCGGACAGTCCTGCAACTAATGAAAAACTGTTTTTT. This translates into CASSSDSPATNEKLFF.

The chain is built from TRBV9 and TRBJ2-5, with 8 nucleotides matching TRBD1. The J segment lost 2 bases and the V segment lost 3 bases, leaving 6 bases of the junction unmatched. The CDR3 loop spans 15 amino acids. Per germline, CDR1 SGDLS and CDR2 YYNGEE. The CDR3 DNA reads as TGTGCCAGCAGCGCTAATCAGGGGGCTCAAGAGACCCAGTACTTC. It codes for CASSANQGAQETQYF.

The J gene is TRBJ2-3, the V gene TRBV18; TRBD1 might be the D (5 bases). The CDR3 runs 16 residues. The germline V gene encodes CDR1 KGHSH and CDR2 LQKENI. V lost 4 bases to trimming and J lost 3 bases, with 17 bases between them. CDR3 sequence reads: CASSRSTAQGTDTQYF. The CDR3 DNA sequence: TGTGCCAGCTCACGTTCAACGGCCCAGGGTACAGATACGCAGTATTTT.

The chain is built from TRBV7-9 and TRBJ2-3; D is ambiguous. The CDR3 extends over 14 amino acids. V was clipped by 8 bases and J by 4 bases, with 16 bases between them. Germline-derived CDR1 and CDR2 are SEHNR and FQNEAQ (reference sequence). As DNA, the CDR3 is TGTGCCAGCTTTGCCAGTGGTCGGGCAGATACGCAGTATTTT. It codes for CASFASGRADTQYF.